These 24 T cell receptor beta chains came from one sample sequenced in a study of blood T cell repertoires in COVID-19 (dated by TCRdb to the early 2020s). Library preparation used the immunoSEQ multiplex PCR assay. The table was pulled from immuneACCESS by TCRdb, which kept in-frame rearrangements only. Such tables lose some clones; where checked, under half of the loss comes from unresolved V genes, and the rest has no known cause. This sample comprises some 250,000 clones, around 88% of them detected only once. The biggest ten clones account for under 9.5% of the sample. The specimen was PBMCs or T cells enriched from blood (not recorded which). All receptors derive from a man in his forties or fifties who had recovered from COVID-19.

J is TRBJ2-5 and V is TRBV11-2; 7 bases align to TRBD2. The CDR3 is made up of 18 amino acids. Unmatched junction bases numbered 18, after V lost 6 bases and J lost 2 bases. Germline values: CDR1 SGHAT, CDR2 FQNNGV. The CDR3 loop is CASRIGRGRAVFQETQYF. In DNA form, the CDR3 reads TGTGCCAGCAGAATAGGGCGGGGGAGAGCGGTTTTTCAAGAGACCCAGTACTTC.

This clone has just one count. J is TRBJ1-2 and V is TRBV28, with D maybe TRBD1 (6 bases). With 4 bases removed from V and 11 bases from J, the gap between germline ends came to 17 bases. CDR3 length: 13 amino acids. Per germline, CDR1 MDHEN and CDR2 SYDVKM. The CDR3 loop reads CASSWGAGRGYTF. The DNA for the CDR3 is TGTGCCAGCAGTTGGGGGGCAGGGAGGGGTTACACCTTC.

The V call is TRBV19, the J call TRBJ1-2; D is perhaps TRBD1 (6 bases). Germline CDR1 LNHDA, CDR2 SQIVND (reference sequence). With 7 bases removed from V and 2 bases from J, the gap between germline ends came to 14 bases. CDR3 length: 14 residues. CDR3 loop: CASTRGQTNYGYTF. The CDR3 DNA follows: TGTGCCAGTACACGTGGACAGACAAACTATGGCTACACCTTC.

The rearrangement links TRBV18 to TRBJ2-7; 7 bases fit TRBD1. From germline, CDR1 is KGHSH and CDR2 LQKENI. The ends lost 3 bases at V and 0 bases at J; junction bases unmatched: 2. The CDR3 is 14 amino acids. In DNA form, the CDR3 reads TGTGCCAGCTCACCCGGGACAGTCTCCTACGAGCAGTACTTC. It translates to CASSPGTVSYEQYF.

The V gene is TRBV27, the J gene TRBJ1-5; 9 nucleotides agree with TRBD1. CDR1 and CDR2 (germline): MNHEY, SMNVEV (reference sequence). The CDR3 contains 18 residues. V lost 3 bases and J lost 1; bases outside the gene matches: 10. CDR3 residues: CASSFSPGQGVSNQPQHF. CDR3 DNA: TGTGCCAGCAGTTTCTCACCGGGACAGGGTGTGAGCAATCAGCCCCAGCATTTT.

The chain links TRBV4-2 to TRBJ1-2; no definite D call. Germline CDR1 LGHNA, CDR2 YNFKEQ. This CDR3 has 15 amino acids. The V and J ends lost 4 bases and 3 bases respectively, with 15 bases between them. CDR3 protein: CASSRFHGDDYGYTF. Here the CDR3 DNA reads TGTGCCAGCAGCCGATTCCACGGGGATGACTATGGCTACACCTTC.

This chain uses TRBV19 with TRBJ2-3; 13 bases fit TRBD2. The V gene's germline CDR1 is LNHDA and CDR2 SQIVND (reference sequence). V gave up 7 bases and J gave up 0 bases; unmatched junction bases: 10. The CDR3 sequence is 18 residues long. The CDR3, as DNA: TGTGCCAGTAATAAGGGGACTAGCGGGGCCCCCAGCACAGATACGCAGTATTTT. Translating gives CASNKGTSGAPSTDTQYF.

CDR3 amino acids: CASSLGQENTEAFF. The CDR3 DNA reads TGTGCCAGCAGCTTAGGGCAGGAGAACACTGAAGCTTTCTTT. This chain joins TRBV13 and TRBJ1-1; D gene unclear. Trimming removed 0 bases at V and 1 base at J, with 6 bases between. Germline CDR1 is PRHDT and CDR2 is FYEKMQ (reference sequence). The CDR3 totals 14 residues.

The chain carries TRBV7-6 and TRBJ2-3, with TRBD2 matching over 13 bases. This CDR3 is 19 amino acids long. The germline gives CDR1 SGHVS, CDR2 FNYEAQ. The V segment lost 1 base and the J segment 0 bases; nucleotides outside the gene matches: 7. Here the CDR3 DNA reads TGTGCCAGCAGCTTAGTACTAGCGGGGGGGGGCAGGAGCACAGATACGCAGTATTTT. Residues: CASSLVLAGGGRSTDTQYF.

V is TRBV25-1 and J is TRBJ1-2; 8 nucleotides match TRBD1. Germline CDR1 and CDR2: MGHDK and SYGVNS. This CDR3 spans 13 amino acids. The V and J ends lost 6 bases and 8 bases, in that order; junction bases with no gene match: 8. The CDR3, as DNA: TGTGCCAGCAGCCCTCAGGGGGCCAAAGGCTACACCTTC. This sequence encodes CASSPQGAKGYTF.

This chain links TRBV5-1 with TRBJ2-3, with TRBD1 matching 9 bases. The germline V gene has CDR1 SGHRS and CDR2 YFSETQ. This CDR3 spans 15 amino acids. The trim removed 2 bases at V and 3 bases at J, leaving 4 bases unmatched. The CDR3 protein is CASSFSGTGTDTQYF. The CDR3 DNA is TGCGCCAGCAGCTTTTCCGGGACAGGGACAGATACGCAGTATTTT. Supplemented by reference TRBV5-1 and TRBJ2-3, the full variable domain reads KAGVTQTPRYLIKTRGQQVTLSCSPISGHRSVSWYQQTPGQGLQFLFEYFSETQRNKGNFPGRFSGRQFSNSRSEMNVSTLELGDSALYLCASSFSGTGTDTQYFGPGTRLTVL.

J is TRBJ1-4 and V is TRBV9; D gene ambiguous. Trimming shortened V by 0 bases and J by 2 bases, and 8 bases separated the two germline ends. Germline lookup yields CDR1 SGDLS and CDR2 YYNGEE. This CDR3 has 15 amino acids. CDR3 amino acids: CASSVGPGTNEKLFF. CDR3 nucleotide sequence: TGTGCCAGCAGCGTAGGACCCGGGACTAATGAAAAACTGTTTTTT.

This clone was detected only once. The chain couples TRBV29-1 to TRBJ2-2; 9 positions match TRBD1. The CDR3 is 14 amino acids. V shed 3 bases and J 7 bases; nucleotides not matched to a gene: 6. Germline V gene data show CDR1 as SQVTM and CDR2 as ANQGSEA. The CDR3 protein is CSVEVGQGIGELFF. The CDR3 region has the DNA TGCAGCGTTGAGGTCGGACAGGGGATCGGGGAGCTGTTTTTT.

The rearrangement joins TRBV5-1 to TRBJ1-1; 11 positions agree with TRBD1. Germline CDR1 and CDR2: SGHRS and YFSETQ. The CDR3 has 15 residues. After removal of 0 bases from V and 7 bases from J, the junction contained 5 bases not matched to a gene. The CDR3, as DNA: TGCGCCAGCAGCTTGGTAAGGGGACAGGGGGGTGAAGCTTTCTTT. Its protein product is CASSLVRGQGGEAFF. The whole variable domain, remainder taken from reference TRBV5-1 and TRBJ1-1, is KAGVTQTPRYLIKTRGQQVTLSCSPISGHRSVSWYQQTPGQGLQFLFEYFSETQRNKGNFPGRFSGRQFSNSRSEMNVSTLELGDSALYLCASSLVRGQGGEAFFGQGTRLTVV.

CDR3 sequence (DNA): TGTGCCAGCAGAAACATCGGACTTACCACAGATACGCAGTATTTT. This sequence encodes CASRNIGLTTDTQYF. This chain links TRBV6-6 with TRBJ2-3; a possible D gene is TRBD2 (5 bases). The CDR3 consists of 15 residues. Germline-derived CDR1 and CDR2 are MNHNY and SVGAGI (reference sequence). V lost 6 bases and J lost 2, with 15 bases in between.

The CDR3 here is CASSLSTGTRAYEQYF. DNA of the CDR3: TGTGCCAGCAGCCTTTCGACCGGGACTAGAGCCTACGAGCAGTACTTC. The V gene is TRBV7-6, the J gene TRBJ2-7, with 8 bases matching TRBD2. The CDR3 loop spans 16 amino acids. Trimming took 5 bases from V and 2 from J; bases not matched to a gene: 11. In germline, CDR1 is SGHVS, CDR2 FNYEAQ.

In its sample, this clone was seen a few times. The V gene is TRBV9, the J gene TRBJ2-3; 7 nucleotides match TRBD1. V lost 6 bases to trimming and J lost 0 bases; unmatched junction nucleotides: 4. CDR1 and CDR2 (germline): SGDLS, YYNGEE. The CDR3 is made up of 14 amino acids. CDR3 coding DNA: TGTGCCAGCACGGGGACAGCTAGCACAGATACGCAGTATTTT. Translated: CASTGTASTDTQYF.

The chain carries TRBV18 and TRBJ2-3; D is possibly TRBD1 (5 bases). V shed 1 base and J shed 0 bases, with 8 bases lying between them. Germline assignment: CDR1 KGHSH and CDR2 LQKENI. CDR3 length: 15 residues. The CDR3 loop is CASSPRTGSTDTQYF. The CDR3 region has the DNA TGTGCCAGCTCACCACGTACAGGTAGCACAGATACGCAGTATTTT.

Comments on this clone: One end of the junction is discordant with germline, which a read error may explain. This sample also contains other DNA sequences that code for the same CDR3. The chain couples TRBV11-2 to TRBJ2-7; D is possibly TRBD1 (6 bases). Germline V gene lookup returns CDR1 SGHAT and CDR2 FQNNGV. The CDR3 loop spans 17 amino acids. CDR3 sequence: CASSLVRDTQYTYEQYF. CDR3 in DNA: TGTGCCAGCAGCTTAGTAAGGGACACACAATACACCTATGAGCAGTACTTC.

The chain uses TRBV11-3 and TRBJ1-5; 7 bases fit TRBD1. Germline CDR1 and CDR2: SGHNT and YENEEA. The CDR3 totals 14 residues. V shed 6 bases and J 2 bases; nucleotides not matched to a gene: 4. The CDR3 protein is CASRSTGGNQPQHF. The CDR3 DNA reads TGTGCCAGCAGAAGCACAGGGGGCAATCAGCCCCAGCATTTT.

The chain is built from TRBV28 and TRBJ1-3; the match to TRBD1 covers 7 bases. The CDR3 has 16 residues. V trimming: 5 bases; J trimming: 0 bases; junction bases outside the gene matches: 7. The germline CDR1 and CDR2 sequences are MDHEN and SYDVKM. The CDR3 DNA reads as TGTGCCAGCAGTACCCGGACAGGTCGCTCTGGAAACACCATATATTTT. It translates to CASSTRTGRSGNTIYF.

The chain uses TRBV10-3 and TRBJ2-1; D perhaps matches TRBD1 (5 bases). Germline values: CDR1 ENHRY, CDR2 SYGVKD. The length of the CDR3 is 13 residues. Trimming removed 0 bases at V and 8 bases at J, with 8 bases between. The CDR3 spells CAISESGAHEQFF. For the CDR3, the DNA is TGTGCCATCAGTGAGTCTGGGGCCCATGAGCAGTTCTTC.

The V and J genes are TRBV19 and TRBJ1-5; 9 nucleotides line up with TRBD1. The trim removed 4 bases at V and 0 bases at J, leaving 7 bases unmatched. This CDR3 region has 17 residues. Germline V gene data show CDR1 as LNHDA and CDR2 as SQIVND (reference sequence). Here the CDR3 DNA reads TGTGCCAGTAGTAATAAGGGACAGGGTCGTAGCAATCAGCCCCAGCATTTT. This encodes CASSNKGQGRSNQPQHF.

V gene TRBV5-6 combines with J gene TRBJ2-3; TRBD1 matches at 11 bases. V gave up 3 bases and J gave up 3 bases; unmatched junction bases: 6. Germline-derived CDR1 and CDR2 are SGHDT and YYEEEE. CDR3 length: 16 amino acids. The CDR3 sequence: CASSSGQGVRTDTQYF. The CDR3, as DNA: TGTGCCAGCAGCTCGGGACAGGGGGTAAGGACAGATACGCAGTATTTT.